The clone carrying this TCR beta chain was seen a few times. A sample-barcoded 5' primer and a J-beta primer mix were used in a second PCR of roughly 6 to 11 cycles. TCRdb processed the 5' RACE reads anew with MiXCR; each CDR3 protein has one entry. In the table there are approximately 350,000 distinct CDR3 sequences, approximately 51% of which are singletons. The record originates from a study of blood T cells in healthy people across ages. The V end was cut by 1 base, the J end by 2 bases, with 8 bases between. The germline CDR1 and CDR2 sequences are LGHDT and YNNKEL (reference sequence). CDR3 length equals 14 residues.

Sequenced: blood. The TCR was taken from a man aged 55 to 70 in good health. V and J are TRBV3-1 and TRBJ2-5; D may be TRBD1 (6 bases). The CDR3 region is CASSQGDNQETQYF. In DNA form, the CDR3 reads TGTGCCAGCAGCCAAGGGGACAATCAAGAGACCCAGTACTTC.